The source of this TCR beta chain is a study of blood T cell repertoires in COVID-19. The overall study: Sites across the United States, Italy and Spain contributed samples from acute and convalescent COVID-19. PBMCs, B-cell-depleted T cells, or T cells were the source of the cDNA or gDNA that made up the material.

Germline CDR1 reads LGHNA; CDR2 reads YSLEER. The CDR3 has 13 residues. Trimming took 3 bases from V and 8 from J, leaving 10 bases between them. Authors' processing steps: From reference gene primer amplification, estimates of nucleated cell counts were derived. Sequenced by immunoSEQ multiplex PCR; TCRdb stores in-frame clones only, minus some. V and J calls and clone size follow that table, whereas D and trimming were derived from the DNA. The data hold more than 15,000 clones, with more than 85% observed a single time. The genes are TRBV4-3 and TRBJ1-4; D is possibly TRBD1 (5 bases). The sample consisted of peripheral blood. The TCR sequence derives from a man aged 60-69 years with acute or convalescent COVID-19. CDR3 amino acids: CASSQVSGEKLFF. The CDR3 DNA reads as TGCGCCAGCAGCCAGGTCTCAGGGGAAAAACTGTTTTTT.